These 25 T cell receptor beta chains were sequenced from one sample in a study of cytomegalovirus exposure and HLA in healthy donors. Use of 60 Vbeta and 13 Jbeta primers characterized the PCR. The assay was immunoSEQ multiplex PCR, and TCRdb's table has in-frame clones only and misses some. The listing records roughly 72,000 clones. Sequenced sample: PBMCs. These receptors originate from a man aged 18 to 30 in good health and CMV-seropositive.

The rearrangement uses TRBV4-2 and TRBJ2-5; D is possibly TRBD2 (6 bases). The CDR3 covers 15 residues. Germline V gives CDR1 LGHNA, CDR2 YNFKEQ. V shed 2 bases and J shed 5 bases, with 15 bases lying between them. The CDR3 nucleotides read TGTGCCAGCAGCCAACCTACTAGCTTCGGGGAGACCCAGTACTTC. It translates to CASSQPTSFGETQYF.

This chain joins TRBV7-9 and TRBJ2-5; 8 bases match TRBD1. The J call is uncertain, as TRBJ2-7 better fits the DNA end. CDR3 size: 14 residues. Germline assignment: CDR1 SEHNR and CDR2 FQNEAQ (reference sequence). CDR3 in amino acids: CASSGGRGPYEQYF. CDR3 nucleotides: TGTGCCAGCAGCGGAGGCAGGGGGCCCTACGAGCAGTACTTC.

The rearrangement uses TRBV27 and TRBJ1-1, with D unresolved. V was cut by 4 bases and J by 7 bases, with 16 bases left in between. This CDR3 region has 14 residues. Germline V CDR1 and CDR2: MNHEY, SMNVEV (reference sequence). CDR3 protein: CASSSPWAKHEAFF. The CDR3, as DNA: TGTGCCAGCAGTTCGCCCTGGGCCAAGCATGAAGCTTTCTTT.

The chain joins TRBV4-2 to TRBJ1-1; D not certain. This CDR3 is 12 amino acids long. CDR1 is LGHNA and CDR2 is YNFKEQ in the germline V gene. The V end lost 1 base, the J end lost 7 bases, and 7 bases lay between the germline ends. The DNA for the CDR3 is TGTGCCAGCAGCCAAGTGTCCGGTGAAGCTTTCTTT. Its translation is CASSQVSGEAFF.

The chain carries TRBV5-1 and TRBJ1-3, with TRBD1 matching 8 bases. Germline V gives CDR1 SGHRS, CDR2 YFSETQ. Trimming took 3 bases from V and 2 from J; bases not matched to a gene: 4. The CDR3 extends over 15 amino acids. The CDR3 is CASSSRTGPGNTIYF. The CDR3 DNA is TGCGCCAGCAGCTCTAGGACAGGGCCTGGAAACACCATATATTTT.

This chain joins TRBV7-2 and TRBJ1-6; D is ambiguous. Germline V lookup: CDR1 SGHTA, CDR2 FQGNSA. The CDR3 contains 14 residues. V lost 3 bases and J lost 6, with 9 bases in between. CDR3 in DNA: TGTGCCAGCAGCTTTAGCGGTCTTAATTCACCCCTCCACTTT. Translated, it gives CASSFSGLNSPLHF.

The gene calls are TRBV5-1 and TRBJ2-3; the match to TRBD2 covers 12 bases. The germline V gene encodes CDR1 SGHRS and CDR2 YFSETQ. V was pared by 0 bases and J by 4 bases, with 0 bases of the junction left unmatched. The CDR3 runs 15 residues. The CDR3 protein is CASSLGLAGADTQYF. The CDR3 DNA reads TGCGCCAGCAGCTTGGGACTAGCGGGAGCAGATACGCAGTATTTT.

The V gene is TRBV5-6, the J gene TRBJ2-7, with TRBD1 matching over 12 bases. The CDR3 runs to 14 residues. V trimming: 3 bases; J trimming: 7 bases; junction bases outside the gene matches: 5. Germline lookup yields CDR1 SGHDT and CDR2 YYEEEE. This CDR3 reads CASSSRDRGREQYF. CDR3 sequence (DNA): TGTGCCAGCAGCTCCCGGGACAGGGGGCGGGAGCAGTACTTC.

The CDR3 is CASNLLRADTGELFF. In nucleotides, the CDR3 is TGTGCCAGCAACCTACTCAGGGCAGATACCGGGGAGCTGTTTTTT. The V call is TRBV5-6, the J call TRBJ2-2, with D maybe TRBD1 (5 bases). The CDR3 extends over 15 amino acids. The V gene lost 6 bases and the J gene lost 5 bases, with 17 bases spanning the gap. Per the germline V gene, CDR1 is SGHDT and CDR2 is YYEEEE.

Concerning this clone: The identical CDR3 is also encoded by other nucleotide sequences in the sample. The J gene is TRBJ2-5, the V gene TRBV20-1, with D maybe TRBD2 (5 bases). Per germline, CDR1 DFQATT and CDR2 SNEGSKA (reference sequence). V was clipped by 5 bases and J by 5 bases, with 6 bases between them. The CDR3 covers 10 residues. CDR3 protein: CSARRETQYF. CDR3 coding DNA: TGCAGTGCTCGGAGGGAGACCCAGTACTTC.

The CDR3 loop reads CASSPGTGTSGANVLTF. The DNA for the CDR3 is TGTGCCAGCTCACCTGGGACAGGGACATCTGGGGCCAACGTCCTGACTTTC. V usage is TRBV18 and J usage is TRBJ2-6; the match to TRBD1 covers 9 bases. Germline-derived CDR1 and CDR2 are KGHSH and LQKENI. The CDR3 spans 17 residues. J was trimmed by 1 base and V by 3 bases; bases with no gene match: 4.

The chain combines TRBV11-3 with TRBJ2-2, with 14 positions matching TRBD2. Trimming removed 6 bases from V and 6 bases from J; junction bases left unmatched: 9. CDR3 length: 17 amino acids. Germline V gives CDR1 SGHNT, CDR2 YENEEA. Here the CDR3 reads CASSLGLAGGYAGELFF. The CDR3, as DNA: TGTGCCAGCAGTCTTGGACTAGCGGGAGGATACGCCGGGGAGCTGTTTTTT.

J is TRBJ2-7 and V is TRBV19; D gene unclear. The germline CDR1 and CDR2 sequences are LNHDA and SQIVND (reference sequence). The V end was cut by 1 base, the J end by 0 bases, with 7 bases between. The CDR3 runs 14 residues. The CDR3 DNA reads TGTGCCAGTAGTATAGTGGGCCGCTCCTACGAGCAGTACTTC. Protein sequence: CASSIVGRSYEQYF.

The V gene is TRBV5-1, the J gene TRBJ2-2; 7 bases match TRBD2. The germline CDR1 and CDR2 sequences are SGHRS and YFSETQ. The CDR3 spans 15 residues. V was pared by 2 bases and J by 4 bases, with 5 bases of the junction left unmatched. CDR3 region: CASSFGGGSTGELFF. The CDR3 DNA follows: TGCGCCAGCAGCTTTGGGGGAGGGAGCACCGGGGAGCTGTTTTTT.

The chain links TRBV11-1 to TRBJ1-2; no firm D call. V was shortened by 5 bases and J by 3 bases, with 10 bases between the two germline ends. This CDR3 has 13 residues. Germline V CDR1 and CDR2: SGHAT, FQDESV (reference sequence). CDR3 nucleotides: TGTGCCAGCAGCCTGACACCCTACTATGGCTACACCTTC. This encodes CASSLTPYYGYTF.

The J gene is TRBJ1-1, the V gene TRBV28, with D tentatively TRBD1 (5 bases). Deletions cut 2 bases from V and 4 bases from J, with 11 bases between. Germline CDR1 is MDHEN and CDR2 is SYDVKM. The CDR3 spans 14 residues. The CDR3 DNA reads TGTGCCAGCAGTTTAGGAGGGGTGGGCACTGAAGCTTTCTTT. It specifies CASSLGGVGTEAFF.

The rearrangement links TRBV5-1 to TRBJ2-5, with 10 bases fitting TRBD2. The junction had 13 bases not matched to a gene; V was cut back by 9 bases and J by 5 bases. Germline CDR1 reads SGHRS; CDR2 reads YFSETQ. The CDR3 sequence is 15 residues long. The CDR3 sequence: CATRRSGRAEETQYF. The CDR3 DNA reads as TGCGCCACCCGAAGGAGCGGGAGGGCCGAGGAGACCCAGTACTTC.

The V gene is TRBV19, the J gene TRBJ1-5, with a tentative D call TRBD1 (6 bases). CDR1 and CDR2 from the germline V gene are LNHDA and SQIVND (reference sequence). V was trimmed by 1 base and J by 4 bases, leaving 14 bases between them. This CDR3 region has 16 residues. The CDR3 DNA reads as TGTGCCAGTAGTATAGGCACAGGGCATCGAAATCAGCCCCAGCATTTT. Translated, it gives CASSIGTGHRNQPQHF. The full variable domain, its missing parts supplied by reference TRBV19 and TRBJ1-5, is DGGITQSPKYLFRKEGQNVTLSCEQNLNHDAMYWYRQDPGQGLRLIYYSQIVNDFQKGDIAEGYSVSREKKESFPLTVTSAQKNPTAFYLCASSIGTGHRNQPQHFGDGTRLSIL.

This chain connects TRBV23-1 to TRBJ1-2; TRBD1 aligns across 9 bases. TRBV23-1 is assigned to the ORF class and has an uncertain function. The CDR3 length is 16 residues. J gave up 5 bases and V 3 bases, and 10 bases lay outside the gene matches. The CDR3 spells CASSQCIPGQGYGYTF. As DNA, the CDR3 is TGCGCCAGCAGTCAGTGTATTCCGGGACAGGGATATGGCTACACCTTC.

The chain couples TRBV5-6 to TRBJ1-4, with unresolved D. V was trimmed by 1 base and J by 0 bases, leaving 4 bases between them. CDR1 is SGHDT, CDR2 YYEEEE, per germline. The CDR3 is 14 amino acids. This CDR3 reads CASSLLATNEKLFF. Written as DNA, the CDR3 is TGTGCCAGCAGCTTGTTAGCAACTAATGAAAAACTGTTTTTT.

The chain carries TRBV19 and TRBJ1-2; 7 nucleotides agree with TRBD1. The germline V gene encodes CDR1 LNHDA and CDR2 SQIVND (reference sequence). The ends lost 7 bases at V and 8 bases at J; junction bases unmatched: 25. The length of the CDR3 is 18 residues. The CDR3 DNA follows: TGTGCCAGTAACGCGCCGGGACAGATAATCCCCCTGTCGAGCGGCTACACCTTC. Translating gives CASNAPGQIIPLSSGYTF. The entire variable domain, with the rest obtained from reference TRBV19 and TRBJ1-2, is as follows: DGGITQSPKYLFRKEGQNVTLSCEQNLNHDAMYWYRQDPGQGLRLIYYSQIVNDFQKGDIAEGYSVSREKKESFPLTVTSAQKNPTAFYLCASNAPGQIIPLSSGYTFGSGTRLTVV.

This rearrangement joins TRBV19 to TRBJ1-1; no definite D call. Between the trimmed V and J ends, which lost 5 bases and 4 bases, there was a span of 14 bases. Looked up from germline, CDR1 is LNHDA and CDR2 is SQIVND (reference sequence). This CDR3 is built from 14 residues. The CDR3 DNA sequence: TGTGCCAGTAGTTTTGGAACAGCCAGCACTGAAGCTTTCTTT. Its translation is CASSFGTASTEAFF.

This chain connects TRBV11-2 to TRBJ2-5; no reliable D call. CDR1 is SGHAT and CDR2 is FQNNGV in the germline V gene. This CDR3 contains 11 residues. Trimming removed 5 bases at V and 5 bases at J, with 6 bases between. CDR3 bases: TGTGCCAGCAGCAACGGGGAGACCCAGTACTTC. It encodes CASSNGETQYF.

The genes are TRBV29-1 and TRBJ1-2, with 8 bases lining up with TRBD1. The J segment lost 8 bases and the V segment lost 0 bases, leaving 5 bases of the junction unmatched. The CDR3 runs 13 residues. Germline V gives CDR1 SQVTM, CDR2 ANQGSEA. The CDR3 protein is CSVEDDRGGGYTF. The CDR3 region has the DNA TGCAGCGTTGAAGACGACAGGGGCGGGGGCTACACCTTC.

This sequence joins TRBV5-1 and TRBJ2-7; D call uncertain. Germline CDR1 and CDR2: SGHRS and YFSETQ. The CDR3 extends over 12 amino acids. Trimming stripped 7 bases from V and 6 bases from J, with 14 bases between. CDR3 in amino acids: CASRTGSGEQYF. DNA of the CDR3: TGCGCCAGCCGTACGGGTTCGGGCGAGCAGTACTTC.